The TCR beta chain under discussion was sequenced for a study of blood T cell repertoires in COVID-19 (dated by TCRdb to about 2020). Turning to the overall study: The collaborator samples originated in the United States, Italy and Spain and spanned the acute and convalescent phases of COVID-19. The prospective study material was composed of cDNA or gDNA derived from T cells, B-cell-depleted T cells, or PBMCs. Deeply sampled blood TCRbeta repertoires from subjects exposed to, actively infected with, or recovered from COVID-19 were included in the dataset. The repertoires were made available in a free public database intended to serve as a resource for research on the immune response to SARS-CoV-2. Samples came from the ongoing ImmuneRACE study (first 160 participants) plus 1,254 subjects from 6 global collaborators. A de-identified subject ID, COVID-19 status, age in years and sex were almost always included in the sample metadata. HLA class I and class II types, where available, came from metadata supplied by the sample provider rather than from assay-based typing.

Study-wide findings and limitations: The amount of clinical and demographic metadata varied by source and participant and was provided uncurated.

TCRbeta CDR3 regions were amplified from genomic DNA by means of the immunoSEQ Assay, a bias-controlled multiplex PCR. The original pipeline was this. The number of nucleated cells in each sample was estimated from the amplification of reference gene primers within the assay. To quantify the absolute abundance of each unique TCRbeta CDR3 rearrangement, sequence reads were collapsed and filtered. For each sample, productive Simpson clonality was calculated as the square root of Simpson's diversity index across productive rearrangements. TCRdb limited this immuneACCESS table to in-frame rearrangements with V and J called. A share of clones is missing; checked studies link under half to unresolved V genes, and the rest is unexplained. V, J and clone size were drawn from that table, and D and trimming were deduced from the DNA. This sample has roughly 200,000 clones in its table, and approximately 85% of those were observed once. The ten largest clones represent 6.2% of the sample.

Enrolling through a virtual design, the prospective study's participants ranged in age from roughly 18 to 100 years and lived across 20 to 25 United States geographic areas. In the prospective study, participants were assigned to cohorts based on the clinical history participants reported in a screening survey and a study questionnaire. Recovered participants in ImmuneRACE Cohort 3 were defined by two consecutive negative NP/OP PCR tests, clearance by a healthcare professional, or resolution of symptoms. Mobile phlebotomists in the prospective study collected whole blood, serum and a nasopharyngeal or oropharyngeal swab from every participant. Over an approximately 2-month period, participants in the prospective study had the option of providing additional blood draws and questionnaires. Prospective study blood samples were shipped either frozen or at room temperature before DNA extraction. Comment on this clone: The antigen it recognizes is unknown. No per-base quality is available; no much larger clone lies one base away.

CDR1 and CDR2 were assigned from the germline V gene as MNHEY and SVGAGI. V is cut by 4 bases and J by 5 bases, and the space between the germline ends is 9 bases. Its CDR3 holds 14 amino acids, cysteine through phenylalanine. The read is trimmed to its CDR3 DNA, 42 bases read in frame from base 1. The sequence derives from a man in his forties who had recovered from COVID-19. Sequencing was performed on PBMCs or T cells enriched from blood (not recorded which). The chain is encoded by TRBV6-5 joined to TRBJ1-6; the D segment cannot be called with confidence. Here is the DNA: TGTGCCAGCAGTTCTCGGGGAGATAATTCACCCCTCCACTTT. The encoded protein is CASSSRGDNSPLHF.